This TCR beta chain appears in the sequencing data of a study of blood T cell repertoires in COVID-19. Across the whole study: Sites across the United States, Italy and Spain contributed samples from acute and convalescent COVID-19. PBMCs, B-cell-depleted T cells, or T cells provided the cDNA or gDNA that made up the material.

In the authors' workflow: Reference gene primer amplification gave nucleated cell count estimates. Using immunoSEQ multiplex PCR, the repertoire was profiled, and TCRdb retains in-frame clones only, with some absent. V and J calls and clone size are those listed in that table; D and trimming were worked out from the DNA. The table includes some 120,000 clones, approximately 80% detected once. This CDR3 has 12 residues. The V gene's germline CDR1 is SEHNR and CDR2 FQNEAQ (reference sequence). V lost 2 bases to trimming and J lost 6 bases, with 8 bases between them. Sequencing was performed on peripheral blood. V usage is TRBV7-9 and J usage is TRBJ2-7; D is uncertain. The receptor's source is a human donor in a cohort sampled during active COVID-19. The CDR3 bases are TGTGCCAGCAGCTTAAGACCGGGCGAGCAGTACTTC. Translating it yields CASSLRPGEQYF.